The TCR beta chain under discussion was sequenced for a study of T cell repertoires in cytomegalovirus infection. Study context: Both CMV infection and a matching HLA type were indicated by public TCR beta signatures. Study-wide results and limits: The ex vivo response was dominated by HLA-C-restricted CMV-specific TCR beta clonotypes.

From the reads, TCRdb called clonotypes with MiXCR, one entry per CDR3 protein. The sample consists of 400,000 to 550,000 distinct CDR3 sequences, roughly 12% of them appearing once. On this clonotype: Its antigen is undetermined.

Trimming cost V 2 bases and J 3 bases; bases outside gene matches: 10. The germline CDR1 and CDR2 sequences are DFQATT and SNEGSKA (reference sequence). The CDR3 is 18 residues long. The chain combines TRBV20-1 with TRBJ2-2, with TRBD2 matching 12 bases. The material sequenced was PBMCs. This TCR came from a human donor in good health (CMV status not recorded). Some clones in this sample may be carry-over from other donors' samples. The CDR3 spells CSARKIGTSGFYTGELFF. In DNA form, the CDR3 reads TGCAGTGCTAGAAAAATCGGGACTAGCGGGTTCTACACCGGGGAGCTGTTTTTT.